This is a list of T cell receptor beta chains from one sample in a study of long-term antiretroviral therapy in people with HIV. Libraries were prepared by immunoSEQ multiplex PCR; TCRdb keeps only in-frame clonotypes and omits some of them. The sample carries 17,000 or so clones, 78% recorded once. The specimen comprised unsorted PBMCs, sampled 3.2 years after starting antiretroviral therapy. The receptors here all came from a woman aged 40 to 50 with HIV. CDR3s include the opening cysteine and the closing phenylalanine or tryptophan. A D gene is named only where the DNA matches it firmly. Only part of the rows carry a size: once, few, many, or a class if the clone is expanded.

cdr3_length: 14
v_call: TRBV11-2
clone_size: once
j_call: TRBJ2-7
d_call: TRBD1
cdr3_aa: CASNRNDRAAEQYF
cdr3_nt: TGTGCCAGCAACCGAAACGACAGGGCGGCCGAGCAGTACTTC

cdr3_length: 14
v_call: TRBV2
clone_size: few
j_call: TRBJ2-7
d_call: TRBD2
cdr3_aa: CASREAGGTYEQYF
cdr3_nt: TGTGCCAGCAGAGAGGCGGGGGGTACCTACGAGCAGTACTTC

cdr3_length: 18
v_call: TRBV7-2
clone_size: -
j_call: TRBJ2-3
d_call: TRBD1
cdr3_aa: CASSLAGRGTGITDTQYF
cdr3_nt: TGTGCCAGCAGCTTGGCCGGGCGCGGGACAGGCATCACAGATACGCAGTATTTT

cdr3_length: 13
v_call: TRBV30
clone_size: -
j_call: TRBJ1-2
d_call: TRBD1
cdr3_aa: CAWSVQGAYGYTF
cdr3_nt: TGTGCCTGGAGTGTCCAGGGGGCCTATGGCTACACCTTC

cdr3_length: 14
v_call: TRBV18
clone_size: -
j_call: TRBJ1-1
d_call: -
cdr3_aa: CASSLQSVNTEAFF
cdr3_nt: TGTGCCAGCTCCCTGCAATCCGTGAACACTGAAGCTTTCTTT

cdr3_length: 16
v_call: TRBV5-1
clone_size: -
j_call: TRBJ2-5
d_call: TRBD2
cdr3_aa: CASSLGAGALQETQYF
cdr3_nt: TGCGCCAGCAGCTTGGGAGCGGGGGCCTTACAAGAGACCCAGTACTTC

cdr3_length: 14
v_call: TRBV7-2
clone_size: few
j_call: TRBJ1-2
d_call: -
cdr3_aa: CASSFKGRSYGYTF
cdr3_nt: TGTGCCAGCAGCTTTAAGGGGCGTTCCTATGGCTACACCTTC

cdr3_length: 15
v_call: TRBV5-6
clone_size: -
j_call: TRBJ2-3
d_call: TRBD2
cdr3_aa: CASSFPLAGEDTQYF
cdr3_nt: TGTGCCAGCAGCTTTCCACTAGCGGGGGAGGATACGCAGTATTTT

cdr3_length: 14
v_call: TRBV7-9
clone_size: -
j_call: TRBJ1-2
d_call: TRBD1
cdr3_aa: CASSTGTGVYGYTF
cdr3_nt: TGTGCCAGCAGCACCGGGACAGGGGTTTATGGCTACACCTTC

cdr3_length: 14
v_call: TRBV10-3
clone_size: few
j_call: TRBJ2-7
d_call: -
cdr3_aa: CAISESLSRYEQYF
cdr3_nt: TGTGCCATCAGTGAGTCACTCTCCCGCTACGAGCAGTACTTC

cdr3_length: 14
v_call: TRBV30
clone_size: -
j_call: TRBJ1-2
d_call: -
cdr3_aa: CAWSELTGNYGYTF
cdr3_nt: TGTGCCTGGAGTGAACTTACAGGGAACTATGGCTACACCTTC

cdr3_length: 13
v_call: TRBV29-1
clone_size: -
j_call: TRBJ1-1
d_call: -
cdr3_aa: CSAPGWENTEAFF
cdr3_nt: TGCAGCGCACCGGGATGGGAGAACACTGAAGCTTTCTTT

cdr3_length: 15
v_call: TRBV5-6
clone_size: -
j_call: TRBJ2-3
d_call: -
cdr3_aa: CASSLGWGGTDTQYF
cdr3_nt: TGTGCCAGCAGCCTGGGGTGGGGAGGCACAGATACGCAGTATTTT

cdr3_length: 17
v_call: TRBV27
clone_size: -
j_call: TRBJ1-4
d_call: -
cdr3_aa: CASSSYPTGLTNEKLFF
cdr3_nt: TGTGCCAGCAGTTCATACCCGACAGGTCTGACTAATGAAAAACTGTTTTTT

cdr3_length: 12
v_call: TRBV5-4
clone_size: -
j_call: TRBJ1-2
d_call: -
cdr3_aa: CASSRYTGGYTF
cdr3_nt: TGTGCCAGCAGCCGATACACGGGTGGCTACACCTTC

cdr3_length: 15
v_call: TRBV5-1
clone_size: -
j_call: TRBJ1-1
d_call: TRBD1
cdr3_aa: CASSPVQGRNTEAFF
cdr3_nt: TGCGCCAGCAGCCCGGTACAGGGGAGGAACACTGAAGCTTTCTTT

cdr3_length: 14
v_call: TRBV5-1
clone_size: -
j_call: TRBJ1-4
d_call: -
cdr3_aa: CASSRDGTNEKLFF
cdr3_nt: TGCGCCAGCAGCCGGGACGGAACTAATGAAAAACTGTTTTTT

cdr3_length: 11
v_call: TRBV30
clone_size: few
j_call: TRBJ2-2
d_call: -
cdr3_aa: CAWSAPGELFF
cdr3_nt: TGTGCCTGGAGTGCCCCCGGGGAGCTGTTTTTT

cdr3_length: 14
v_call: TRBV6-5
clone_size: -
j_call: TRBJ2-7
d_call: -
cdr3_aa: CASSPPRLPGEQYF
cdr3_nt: TGTGCCAGCAGCCCCCCGCGACTACCTGGCGAGCAGTACTTC

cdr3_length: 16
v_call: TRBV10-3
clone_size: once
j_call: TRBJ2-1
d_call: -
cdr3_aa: CAIRERAFGSYNEQFF
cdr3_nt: TGTGCCATCCGCGAGCGGGCGTTCGGCTCCTACAATGAGCAGTTCTTC

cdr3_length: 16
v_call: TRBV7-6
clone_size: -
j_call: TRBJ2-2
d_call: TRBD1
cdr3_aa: CASSLGQGASTGELFF
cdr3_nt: TGTGCCAGCAGCTTAGGACAGGGGGCAAGCACCGGGGAGCTGTTTTTT